A selection of T cell receptor beta chains follows, all from one sample in a study of cytomegalovirus exposure and HLA in healthy donors. Clones were sequenced by immunoSEQ multiplex PCR, and TCRdb holds only the in-frame ones, with some missing. Counted here are around 40,000 clones, approximately 86% occurring once; the ten biggest clones make up approximately 8%. Sequencing used PBMCs. The receptors shown here come from a woman aged 40 to 50 in good health and CMV-seropositive. The CDR3 runs from the conserved cysteine through the conserved F or W. Each record gives: clone size, J gene, D gene, V gene, CDR3 length, CDR3 DNA, CDR3 protein. D genes are given only for firm matches. Clone size is given for some rows only: seen once, a few or many times, or a class if the clone is expanded.

NA	TRBJ2-7	TRBD2	TRBV27	13	TGTGCCAGCAGCTGGACTAGTCAGGTAGAGCAGTACTTC	CASSWTSQVEQYF
NA	TRBJ2-3	TRBD2	TRBV5-4	17	TGTGCCAGCAGCTTGGGGGGAGCGCGGGGGAGCACAGATACGCAGTATTTT	CASSLGGARGSTDTQYF
once	TRBJ2-3	NA	TRBV7-3	16	TGTGCCAGCAGCTTAAAATTAGGACTGAGCACAGATACGCAGTATTTT	CASSLKLGLSTDTQYF
NA	TRBJ1-5	NA	TRBV19	14	TGTGCCAGTGGCCTAGGGAGGCCCAATCAGCCCCAGCATTTT	CASGLGRPNQPQHF
NA	TRBJ1-2	TRBD1	TRBV19	12	TGTGCCAGTAGGCTTCGACAGGGTTCCTACACCTTC	CASRLRQGSYTF
few	TRBJ2-7	NA	TRBV6-5	15	TGTGCCAGCAGTTACACAGGGAGTACGGCCTACGAGCAGTACTTC	CASSYTGSTAYEQYF
NA	TRBJ2-7	TRBD1	TRBV6-1	14	TGTGCCAGCAGCGAGACAGGGGGCCCCTACGAGCAGTACTTC	CASSETGGPYEQYF
NA	TRBJ2-1	TRBD2	TRBV2	14	TGTGCCAGCAGTGTAAGGACTAGTAATACTGAGCAGTTCTTC	CASSVRTSNTEQFF
NA	TRBJ2-7	NA	TRBV5-6	14	TGTGCCAGCAGCTTGGGAACAGGGGGGGACGAGCAGTACTTC	CASSLGTGGDEQYF
NA	TRBJ1-1	NA	TRBV5-1	14	TGCGCCAGCAGGGGTGCAGGGGAACGCACTGAAGCTTTCTTT	CASRGAGERTEAFF
NA	TRBJ2-7	TRBD2	TRBV2	13	TGTGCCAGCAGAGTAGCGGGGGCCTACGAGCAGTACTTC	CASRVAGAYEQYF
NA	TRBJ2-2	NA	TRBV19	14	TGTGCCAGTAGTTGGCAGACGAACACCGGGGAGCTGTTTTTT	CASSWQTNTGELFF
NA	TRBJ1-4	NA	TRBV7-2	15	TGTGCCAGCAGCTTAGCAGGACAGACTAATGAAAAACTGTTTTTT	CASSLAGQTNEKLFF
few	TRBJ1-4	NA	TRBV2	13	TGTGCCAGCACCAGGGGACTAAATGAAAAACTGTTTTTT	CASTRGLNEKLFF
once	TRBJ2-2	TRBD2	TRBV5-1	17	TGCGCCAGCAGCTTGCAATTGACTAGCGGGAACACCGGGGAGCTGTTTTTT	CASSLQLTSGNTGELFF
NA	TRBJ2-2	NA	TRBV7-9	16	TGTGCCAGCAGCTTAAATTCGGGGGGCATCATCGGGGAGCTGTTTTTT	CASSLNSGGIIGELFF